This TCR beta chain was recorded in a study of monozygotic twins with inflammatory bowel disease. The CDR3 spans 15 residues. CDR1 is DFQATT and CDR2 is SNEGSKA in the germline V gene (reference sequence). Overall study results and limits: Researchers report that IBD patients shared fewer clonotypes with others than healthy twins, especially amid disease activity. Lower TCRbeta diversity (inverse Simpson) was seen in IBD patients than in healthy co-twins.

Remarks on this clonotype: As yet, its antigen is unknown.

One entry per CDR3 protein, without DNA, is what TCRdb gives after re-calling the 5' RACE reads. Its table records 330,000 or so distinct CDR3 sequences. The V gene is TRBV20-1, the J gene TRBJ2-1; the D call from TCRdb, TRBD2, cannot be confirmed without DNA. What was sequenced was blood. This sequence originates from a human donor with ulcerative colitis or Crohn's disease, or a healthy co-twin of an affected twin (not recorded which). Here the CDR3 reads CSARGVSGEGNEQFF.